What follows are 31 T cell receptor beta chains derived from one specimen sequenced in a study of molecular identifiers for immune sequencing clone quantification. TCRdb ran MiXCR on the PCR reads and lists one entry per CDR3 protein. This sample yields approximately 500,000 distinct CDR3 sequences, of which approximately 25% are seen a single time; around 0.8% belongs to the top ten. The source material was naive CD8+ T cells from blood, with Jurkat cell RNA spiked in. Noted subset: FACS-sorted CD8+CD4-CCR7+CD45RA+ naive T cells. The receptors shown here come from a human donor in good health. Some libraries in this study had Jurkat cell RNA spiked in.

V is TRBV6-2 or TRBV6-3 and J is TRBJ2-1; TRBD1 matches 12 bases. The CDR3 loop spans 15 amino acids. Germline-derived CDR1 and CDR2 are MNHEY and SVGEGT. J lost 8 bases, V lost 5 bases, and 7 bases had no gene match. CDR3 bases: TGTGCCAGCAGTCATCCGGGACAGGGGGCCTATGAGCAGTTCTTC. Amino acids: CASSHPGQGAYEQFF.

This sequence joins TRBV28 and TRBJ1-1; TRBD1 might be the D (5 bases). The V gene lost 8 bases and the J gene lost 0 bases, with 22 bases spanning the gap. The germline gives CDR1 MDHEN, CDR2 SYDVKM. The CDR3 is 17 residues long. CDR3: CASARHQGRAMNTEAFF. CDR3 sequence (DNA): TGTGCCAGCGCCCGCCACCAGGGCCGAGCCATGAACACTGAAGCTTTCTTT.

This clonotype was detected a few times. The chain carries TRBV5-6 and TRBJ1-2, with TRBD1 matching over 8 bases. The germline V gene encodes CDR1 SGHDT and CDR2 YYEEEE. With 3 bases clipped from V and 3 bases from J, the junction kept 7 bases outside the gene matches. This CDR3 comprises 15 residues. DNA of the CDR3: TGTGCCAGCAGCTCACAATGGACAGGGCACTATGGCTACACCTTC. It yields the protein CASSSQWTGHYGYTF. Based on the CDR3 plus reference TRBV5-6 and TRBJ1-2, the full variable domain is DAGVTQSPTHLIKTRGQQVTLRCSPKSGHDTVSWYQQALGQGPQFIFQYYEEEERQRGNFPDRFSGHQFPNYSSELNVNALLLGDSALYLCASSSQWTGHYGYTFGSGTRLTVV.

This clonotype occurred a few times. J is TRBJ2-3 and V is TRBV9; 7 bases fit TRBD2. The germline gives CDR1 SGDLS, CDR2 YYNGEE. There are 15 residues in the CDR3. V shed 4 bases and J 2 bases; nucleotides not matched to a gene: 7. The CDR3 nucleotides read TGTGCCAGCAGCCCCACTACTAGCGACACAGATACGCAGTATTTT. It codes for CASSPTTSDTDTQYF.

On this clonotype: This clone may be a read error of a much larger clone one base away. The CDR3 loop is CASSSLLADLTDTQYF. The CDR3 nucleotides are TGTGCCAGCAGTTCCTTACTAGCGGACCTCACAGATACGCAGTATTTT. The rearrangement joins TRBV2 to TRBJ2-3; the match to TRBD2 covers 8 bases. The V gene end was trimmed by 5 bases and the J gene end by 2 bases; junction bases not matched to a gene: 9. The CDR3 extends over 16 amino acids. Germline V CDR1 and CDR2: SNHLY, FYNNEI.

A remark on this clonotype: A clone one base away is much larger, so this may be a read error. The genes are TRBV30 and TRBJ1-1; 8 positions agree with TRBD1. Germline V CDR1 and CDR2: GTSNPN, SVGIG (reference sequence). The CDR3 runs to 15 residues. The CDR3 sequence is CARSDRGSLNTEAFF. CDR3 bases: TGTGCCCGGAGTGACAGGGGATCTTTGAACACTGAAGCTTTCTTT.

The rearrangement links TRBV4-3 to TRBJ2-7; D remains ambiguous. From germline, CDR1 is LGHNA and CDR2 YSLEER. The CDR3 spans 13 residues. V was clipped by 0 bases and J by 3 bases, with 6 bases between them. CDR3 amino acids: CASSQDTIYEQYF. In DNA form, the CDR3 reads TGCGCCAGCAGCCAAGATACGATCTACGAGCAGTACTTC.

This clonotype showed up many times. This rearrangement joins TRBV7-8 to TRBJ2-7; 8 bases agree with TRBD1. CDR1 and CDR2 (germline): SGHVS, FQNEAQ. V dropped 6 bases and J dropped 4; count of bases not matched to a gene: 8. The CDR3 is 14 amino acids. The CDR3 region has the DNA TGTGCCAGCAGGCCCGGGACAGGCGAATACGAGCAGTACTTC. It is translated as CASRPGTGEYEQYF.

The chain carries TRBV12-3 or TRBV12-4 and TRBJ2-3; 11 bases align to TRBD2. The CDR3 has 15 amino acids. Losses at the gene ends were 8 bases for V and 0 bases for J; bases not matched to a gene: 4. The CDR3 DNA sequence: TGTGCCAGCGGGGGACTAGCGGAGAGCACAGATACGCAGTATTTT. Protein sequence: CASGGLAESTDTQYF.

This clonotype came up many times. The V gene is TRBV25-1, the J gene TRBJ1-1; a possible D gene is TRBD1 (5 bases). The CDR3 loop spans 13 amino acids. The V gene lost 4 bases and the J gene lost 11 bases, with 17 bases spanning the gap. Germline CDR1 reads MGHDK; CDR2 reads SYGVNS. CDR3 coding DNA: TGTGCCAGCAGTGTCGGGGGGGAGGTGGCGGCTTTCTTT. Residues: CASSVGGEVAAFF.

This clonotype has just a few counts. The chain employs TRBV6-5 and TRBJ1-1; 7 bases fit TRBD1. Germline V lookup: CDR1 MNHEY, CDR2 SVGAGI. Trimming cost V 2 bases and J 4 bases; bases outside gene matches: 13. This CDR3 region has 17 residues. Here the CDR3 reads CASSYTFSSTGITEAFF. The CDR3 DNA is TGTGCCAGCAGTTACACCTTCTCCTCGACAGGGATCACTGAAGCTTTCTTT.

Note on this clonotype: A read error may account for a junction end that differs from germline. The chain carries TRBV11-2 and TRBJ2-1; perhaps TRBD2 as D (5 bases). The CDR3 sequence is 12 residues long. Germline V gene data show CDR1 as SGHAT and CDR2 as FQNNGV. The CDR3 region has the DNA TGTGCCAGCAGCTTTCGCCGGGATGAGCGGTTCTTC. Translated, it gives CASSFRRDERFF.

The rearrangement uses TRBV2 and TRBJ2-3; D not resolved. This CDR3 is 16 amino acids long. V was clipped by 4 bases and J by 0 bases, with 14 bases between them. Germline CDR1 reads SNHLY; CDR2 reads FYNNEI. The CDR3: CASSGPVSSSTDTQYF. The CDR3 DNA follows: TGTGCCAGCAGTGGCCCAGTAAGTTCTAGCACAGATACGCAGTATTTT.

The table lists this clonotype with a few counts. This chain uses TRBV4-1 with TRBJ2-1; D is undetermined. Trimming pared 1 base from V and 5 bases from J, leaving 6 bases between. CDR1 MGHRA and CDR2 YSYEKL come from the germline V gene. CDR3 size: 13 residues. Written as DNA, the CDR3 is TGCGCCAGCAGCCAAGTGGGCAACAATGAGCAGTTCTTC. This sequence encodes CASSQVGNNEQFF.

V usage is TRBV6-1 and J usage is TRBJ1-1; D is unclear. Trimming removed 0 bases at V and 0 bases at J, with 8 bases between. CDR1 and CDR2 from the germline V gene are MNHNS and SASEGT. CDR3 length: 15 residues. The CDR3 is CASSEANFMNTEAFF. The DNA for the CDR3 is TGTGCCAGCAGTGAAGCCAACTTTATGAACACTGAAGCTTTCTTT.

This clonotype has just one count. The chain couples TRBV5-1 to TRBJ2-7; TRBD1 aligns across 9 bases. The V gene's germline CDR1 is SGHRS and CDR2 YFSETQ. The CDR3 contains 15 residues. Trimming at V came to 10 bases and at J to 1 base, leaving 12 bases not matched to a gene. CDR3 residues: CARAAGTGSSYEQYF. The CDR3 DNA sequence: TGCGCCCGCGCGGCCGGGACAGGGTCATCCTACGAGCAGTACTTC.

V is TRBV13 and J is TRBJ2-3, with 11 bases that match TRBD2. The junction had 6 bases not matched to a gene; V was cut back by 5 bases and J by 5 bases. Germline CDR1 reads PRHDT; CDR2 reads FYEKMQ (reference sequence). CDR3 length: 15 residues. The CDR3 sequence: CASSPTSGAKDTQYF. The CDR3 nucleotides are TGTGCCAGCAGCCCGACTAGCGGGGCAAAAGATACGCAGTATTTT.

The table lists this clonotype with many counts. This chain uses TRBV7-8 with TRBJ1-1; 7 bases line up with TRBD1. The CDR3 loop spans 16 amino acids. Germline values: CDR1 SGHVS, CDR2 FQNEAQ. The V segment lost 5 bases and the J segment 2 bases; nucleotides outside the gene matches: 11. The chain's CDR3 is CASSPRTGPLNTEAFF. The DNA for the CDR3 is TGTGCCAGCAGCCCCAGGACAGGACCCCTTAACACTGAAGCTTTCTTT.

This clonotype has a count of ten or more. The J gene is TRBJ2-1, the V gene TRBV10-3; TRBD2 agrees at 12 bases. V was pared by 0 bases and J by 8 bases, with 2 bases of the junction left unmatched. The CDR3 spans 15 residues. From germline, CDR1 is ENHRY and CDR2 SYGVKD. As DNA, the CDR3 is TGTGCCATCAGTGAGTCCCTAGCGGGAGGGGATGAGCAGTTCTTC. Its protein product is CAISESLAGGDEQFF.

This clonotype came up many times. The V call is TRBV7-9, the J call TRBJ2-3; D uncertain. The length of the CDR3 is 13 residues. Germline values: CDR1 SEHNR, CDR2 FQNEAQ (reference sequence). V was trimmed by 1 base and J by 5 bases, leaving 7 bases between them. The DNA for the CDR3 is TGTGCCAGCAGCTTAGGGGGTATAGATACGCAGTATTTT. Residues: CASSLGGIDTQYF.

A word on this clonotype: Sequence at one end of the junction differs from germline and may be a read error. CDR3 DNA sequence: TGCGCCGGCAGCTTCGCCCCTGGGTACGAGCAGTGCTTC. Translating gives CAGSFAPGYEQCF. The genes are TRBV5-1 and TRBJ2-7; D unresolved. The CDR3 runs to 13 residues. The germline gives CDR1 SGHRS, CDR2 YFSETQ.

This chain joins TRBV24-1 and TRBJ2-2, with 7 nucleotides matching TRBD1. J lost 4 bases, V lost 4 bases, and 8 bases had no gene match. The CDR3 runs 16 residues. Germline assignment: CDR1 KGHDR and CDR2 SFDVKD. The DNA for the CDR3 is TGTGCCACCAGTGAGAAAACAGGGGTCGGCACCGGGGAGCTGTTTTTT. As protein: CATSEKTGVGTGELFF.

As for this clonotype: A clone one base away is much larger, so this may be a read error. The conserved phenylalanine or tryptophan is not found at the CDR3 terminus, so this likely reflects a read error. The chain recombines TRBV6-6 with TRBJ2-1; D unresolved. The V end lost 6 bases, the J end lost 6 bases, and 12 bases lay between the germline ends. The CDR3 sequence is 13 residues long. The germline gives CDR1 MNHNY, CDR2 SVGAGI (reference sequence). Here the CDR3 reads CASRYPPGNEQFS. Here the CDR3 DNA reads TGTGCCAGCAGGTATCCCCCGGGCAATGAGCAGTTCTCC.

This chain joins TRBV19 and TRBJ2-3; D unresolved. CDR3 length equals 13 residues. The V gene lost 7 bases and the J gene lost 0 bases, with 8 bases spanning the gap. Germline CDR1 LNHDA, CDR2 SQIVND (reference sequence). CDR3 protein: CASKPASTDTQYF. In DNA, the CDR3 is TGTGCCAGTAAGCCCGCTAGCACAGATACGCAGTATTTT.

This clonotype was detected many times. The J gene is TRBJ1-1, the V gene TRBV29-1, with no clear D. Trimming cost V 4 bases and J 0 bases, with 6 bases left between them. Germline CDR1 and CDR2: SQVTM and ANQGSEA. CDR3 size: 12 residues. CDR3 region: CSVVRMNTEAFF. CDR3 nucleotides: TGCAGCGTTGTCAGAATGAACACTGAAGCTTTCTTT.

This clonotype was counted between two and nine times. The DNA for the CDR3 is TGTGCCAGCAGCCCCTCCCTTGCGGGAGATAACTACAATGAGCAGTTCTTC. Translated: CASSPSLAGDNYNEQFF. This rearrangement joins TRBV7-9 to TRBJ2-1, with TRBD2 matching over 7 bases. Germline V lookup: CDR1 SEHNR, CDR2 FQNEAQ (reference sequence). V was pared by 5 bases and J by 3 bases, with 13 bases of the junction left unmatched. The CDR3 extends over 17 amino acids.

The CDR3 sequence is CSMGQGAVGYTF. The DNA of the CDR3 is TGCAGCATGGGACAGGGGGCTGTTGGCTACACCTTC. The rearrangement links TRBV29-1 to TRBJ1-2; 12 bases match TRBD1. Germline V gives CDR1 SQVTM, CDR2 ANQGSEA. This CDR3 is 12 amino acids long. V gave up 8 bases and J gave up 7 bases; unmatched junction bases: 5.

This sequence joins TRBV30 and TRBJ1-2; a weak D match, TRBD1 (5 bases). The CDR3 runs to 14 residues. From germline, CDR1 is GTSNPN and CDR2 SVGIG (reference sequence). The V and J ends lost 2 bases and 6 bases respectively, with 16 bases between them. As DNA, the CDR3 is TGTGCCTGGAGTCTAGGCAGGATGGACAATGGCTACACCTTC. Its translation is CAWSLGRMDNGYTF.

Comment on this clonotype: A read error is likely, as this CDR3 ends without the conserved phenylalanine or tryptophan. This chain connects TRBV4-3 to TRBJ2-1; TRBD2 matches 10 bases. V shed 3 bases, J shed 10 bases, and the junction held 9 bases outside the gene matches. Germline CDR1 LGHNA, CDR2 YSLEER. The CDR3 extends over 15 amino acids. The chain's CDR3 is CASSHTAGLAREQFS. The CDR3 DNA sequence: TGCGCCAGCAGCCATACCGCGGGACTAGCGAGAGAGCAGTTCTCC.

The CDR3 nucleotides are TGTGCCAGCAGCAAAGGACTAAAGGTAAATACGCAGTATTTT. This gives the protein CASSKGLKVNTQYF. The V call is TRBV7-9, the J call TRBJ2-3; possible D gene TRBD2, 6 bases. This CDR3 contains 14 residues. The germline V gene has CDR1 SEHNR and CDR2 FQNEAQ (reference sequence). Trimming pared 5 bases from V and 7 bases from J, leaving 16 bases between. The full variable domain, rest sourced from reference TRBV7-9 and TRBJ2-3, is DTGVSQNPRHKITKRGQNVTFRCDPISEHNRLYWYRQTLGQGPEFLTYFQNEAQLEKSRLLSDRFSAERPKGSFSTLEIQRTEQGDSAMYLCASSKGLKVNTQYFGPGTRLTVL.

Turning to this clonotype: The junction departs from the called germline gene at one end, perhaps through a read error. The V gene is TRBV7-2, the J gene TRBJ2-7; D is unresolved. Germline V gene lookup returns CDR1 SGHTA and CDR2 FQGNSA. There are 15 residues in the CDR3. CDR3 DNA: TGCGCCAGCAGCCAAGATCTTGGGCTTGGGTTGGAGCAGTACTTC. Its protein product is CASSQDLGLGLEQYF.